Detailed here is one T cell receptor (beta chain). This sample was included in a study of blood T cell repertoires in COVID-19. Study as a whole: In each case, the material was cDNA or gDNA derived from T cells, B-cell-depleted T cells, or PBMCs.

The CDR3 loop spans 15 amino acids. Germline CDR1 is SNHLY and CDR2 is FYNNEI. Trimming removed 8 bases from V and 7 bases from J, with 21 bases in between. Original processing notes: Estimation of nucleated cell counts relied on the amplification of reference gene primers. Some clones are missing from TCRdb's copy, which holds only in-frame ones; the method was immunoSEQ multiplex PCR. Clone size and V and J calls were adopted from that table, with D and trimming inferred from the DNA. This table has approximately 210,000 clones, around 91% appearing once. The specimen was peripheral blood. This sequence originates from a woman aged 40 to 55 with acute or convalescent COVID-19. The gene calls are TRBV2 and TRBJ2-1; maybe TRBD2 (5 bases). The CDR3 DNA sequence: TGTGCCAGCCTTACCTGGAAGGGTCGAGGGAATGAGCAGTTCTTC. This codes for CASLTWKGRGNEQFF.